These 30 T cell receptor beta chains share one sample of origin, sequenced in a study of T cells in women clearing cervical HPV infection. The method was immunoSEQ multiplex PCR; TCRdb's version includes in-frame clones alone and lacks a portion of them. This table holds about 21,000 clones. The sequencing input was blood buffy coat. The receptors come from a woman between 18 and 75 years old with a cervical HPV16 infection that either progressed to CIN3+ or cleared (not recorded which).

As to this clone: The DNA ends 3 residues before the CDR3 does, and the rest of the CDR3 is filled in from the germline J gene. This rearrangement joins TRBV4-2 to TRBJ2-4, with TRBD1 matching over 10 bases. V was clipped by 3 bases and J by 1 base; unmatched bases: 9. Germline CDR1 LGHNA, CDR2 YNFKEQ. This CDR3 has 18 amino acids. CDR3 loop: CASSHGTGETGAKNIQYF. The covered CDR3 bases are TGTGCCAGCAGCCACGGGACAGGGGAAACCGGGGCCAAAAACATT.

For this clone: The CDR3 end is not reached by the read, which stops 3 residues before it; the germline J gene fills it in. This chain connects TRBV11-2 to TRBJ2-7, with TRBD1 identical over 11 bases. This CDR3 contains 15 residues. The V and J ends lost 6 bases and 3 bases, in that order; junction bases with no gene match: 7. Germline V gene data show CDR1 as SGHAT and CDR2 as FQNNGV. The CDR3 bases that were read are TGTGCCAGCAGTCCTTCCGGGACAGGGGGCTACGAG. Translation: CASSPSGTGGYE. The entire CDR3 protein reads CASSPSGTGGYEQYF.

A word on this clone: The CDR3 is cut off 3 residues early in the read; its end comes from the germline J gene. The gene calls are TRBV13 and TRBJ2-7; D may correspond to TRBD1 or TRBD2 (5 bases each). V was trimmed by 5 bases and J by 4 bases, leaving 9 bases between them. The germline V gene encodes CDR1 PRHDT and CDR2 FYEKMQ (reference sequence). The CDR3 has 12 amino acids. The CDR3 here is CASSAEGYEQYF. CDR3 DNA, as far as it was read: TGTGCCAGCAGCGCCGAGGGGTACGAG.

The part of the CDR3 DNA that was read is TGTGCCAGCAGCTTATCAGGACTAGACAATGAG. It specifies CASSLSGLDNE. The full CDR3 protein reads CASSLSGLDNEQFF. This chain connects TRBV11-2 to TRBJ2-1, with TRBD2 matching 7 bases. The CDR3 end is not reached by the read, which stops 3 residues before it; the germline J gene fills it in. Looked up from germline, CDR1 is SGHAT and CDR2 is FQNNGV. The CDR3 is 14 amino acids. The V and J ends lost 2 bases and 5 bases, in that order; junction bases with no gene match: 3.

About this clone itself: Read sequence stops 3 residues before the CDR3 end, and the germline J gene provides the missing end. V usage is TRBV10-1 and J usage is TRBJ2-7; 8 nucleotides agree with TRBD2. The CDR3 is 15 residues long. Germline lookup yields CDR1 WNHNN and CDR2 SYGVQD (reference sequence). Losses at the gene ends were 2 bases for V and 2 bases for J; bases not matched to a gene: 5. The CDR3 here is CASSEAVSGAYEQYF. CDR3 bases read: TGCGCCAGCAGTGAGGCGGTTAGCGGGGCCTACGAG.

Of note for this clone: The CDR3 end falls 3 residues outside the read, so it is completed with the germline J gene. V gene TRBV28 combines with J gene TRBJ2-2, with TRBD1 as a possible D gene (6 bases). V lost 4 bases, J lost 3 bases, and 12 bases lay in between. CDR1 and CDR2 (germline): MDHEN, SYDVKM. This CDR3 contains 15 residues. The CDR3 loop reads CASSSQGSHTGELFF. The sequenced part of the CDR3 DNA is TGTGCCAGCAGTTCACAGGGTTCTCACACCGGGGAG.

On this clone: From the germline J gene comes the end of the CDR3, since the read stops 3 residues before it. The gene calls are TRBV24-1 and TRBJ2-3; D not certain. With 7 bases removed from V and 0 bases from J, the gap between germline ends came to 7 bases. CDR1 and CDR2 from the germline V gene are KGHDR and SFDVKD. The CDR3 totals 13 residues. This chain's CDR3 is CATRGPSTDTQYF. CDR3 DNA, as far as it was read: TGTGCCACCAGAGGGCCTAGCACAGATACG.

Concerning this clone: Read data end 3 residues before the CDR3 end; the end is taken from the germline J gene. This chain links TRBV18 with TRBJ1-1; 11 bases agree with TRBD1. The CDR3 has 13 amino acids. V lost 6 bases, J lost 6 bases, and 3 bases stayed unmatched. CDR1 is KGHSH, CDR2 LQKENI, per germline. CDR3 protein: CASSRGQGAEAFF. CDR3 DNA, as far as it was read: TGTGCCAGCTCGCGGGGACAGGGGGCTGAA.

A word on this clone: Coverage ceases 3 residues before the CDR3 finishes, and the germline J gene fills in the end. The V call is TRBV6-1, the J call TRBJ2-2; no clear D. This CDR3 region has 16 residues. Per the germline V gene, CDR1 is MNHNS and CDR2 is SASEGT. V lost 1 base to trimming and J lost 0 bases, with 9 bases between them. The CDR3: CASSEVPASNTGELFF. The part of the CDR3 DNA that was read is TGTGCCAGCAGTGAAGTACCAGCGTCGAACACCGGGGAG.

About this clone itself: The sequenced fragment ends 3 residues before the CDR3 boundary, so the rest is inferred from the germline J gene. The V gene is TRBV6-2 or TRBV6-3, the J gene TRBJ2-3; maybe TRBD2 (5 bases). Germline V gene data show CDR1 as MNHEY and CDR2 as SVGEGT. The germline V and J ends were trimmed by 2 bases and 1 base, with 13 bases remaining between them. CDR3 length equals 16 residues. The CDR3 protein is CASSYGAELRTDTQYF. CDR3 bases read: TGTGCCAGCAGTTACGGAGCGGAGCTGCGCACAGATACG.

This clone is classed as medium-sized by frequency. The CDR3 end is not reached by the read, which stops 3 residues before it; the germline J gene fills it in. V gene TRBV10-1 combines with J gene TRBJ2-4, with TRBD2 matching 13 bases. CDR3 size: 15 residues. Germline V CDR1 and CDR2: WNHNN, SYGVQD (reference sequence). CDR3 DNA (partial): TGCGCCAGCAGTGAGAGGAGCGGGACTAGCGGGAAT. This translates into CASSERSGTSGN. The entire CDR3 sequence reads CASSERSGTSGNQYF.

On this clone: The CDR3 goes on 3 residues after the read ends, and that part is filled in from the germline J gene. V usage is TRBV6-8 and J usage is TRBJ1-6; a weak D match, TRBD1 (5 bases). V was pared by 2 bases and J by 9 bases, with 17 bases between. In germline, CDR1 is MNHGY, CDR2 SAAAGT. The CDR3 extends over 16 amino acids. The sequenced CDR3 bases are TGTGCCAGCAGTTACCAACCAGGGCCTACCAGTTCACCC. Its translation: CASSYQPGPTSSP. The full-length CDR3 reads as CASSYQPGPTSSPLHF.

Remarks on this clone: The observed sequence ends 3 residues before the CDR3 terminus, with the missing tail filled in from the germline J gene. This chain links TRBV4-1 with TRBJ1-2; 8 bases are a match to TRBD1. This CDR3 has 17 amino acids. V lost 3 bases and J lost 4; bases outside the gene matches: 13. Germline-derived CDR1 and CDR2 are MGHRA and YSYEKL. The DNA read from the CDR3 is TGCGCCAGCAGCCAGGCGGGGCCGGGGACAGGCCTCTATGGC. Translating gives CASSQAGPGTGLYG. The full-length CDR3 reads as CASSQAGPGTGLYGYTF.

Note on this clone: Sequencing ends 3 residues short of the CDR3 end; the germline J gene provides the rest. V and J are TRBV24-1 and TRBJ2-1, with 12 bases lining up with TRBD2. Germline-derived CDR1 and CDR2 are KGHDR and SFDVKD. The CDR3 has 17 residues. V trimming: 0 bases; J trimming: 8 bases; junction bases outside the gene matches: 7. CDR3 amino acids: CATSDLSPSGGVDEQFF. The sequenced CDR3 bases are TGTGCCACCAGTGATTTGTCCCCTAGCGGGGGGGTCGATGAG.

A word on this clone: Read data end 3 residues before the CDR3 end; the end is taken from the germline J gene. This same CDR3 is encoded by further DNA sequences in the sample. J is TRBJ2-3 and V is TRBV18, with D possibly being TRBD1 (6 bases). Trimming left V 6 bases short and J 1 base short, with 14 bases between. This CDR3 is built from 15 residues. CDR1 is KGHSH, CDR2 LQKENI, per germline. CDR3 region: CASSPPQGRTDTQYF. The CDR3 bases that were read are TGTGCCAGCTCCCCCCCCCAGGGGCGCACAGATACG.

The DNA read from the CDR3 is TGTGCCAGCAGCTCTATAAATTCACCC. Residues: CASSSINSP. The entire CDR3 reads CASSSINSPLHF. V gene TRBV7-9 combines with J gene TRBJ1-6; D ambiguous. The sequenced fragment ends 3 residues before the CDR3 boundary, so the rest is inferred from the germline J gene. Looked up from germline, CDR1 is SEHNR and CDR2 is FQNEAQ (reference sequence). The CDR3 length is 12 residues. The V end lost 4 bases, the J end lost 7 bases, and 5 bases lay between the germline ends.

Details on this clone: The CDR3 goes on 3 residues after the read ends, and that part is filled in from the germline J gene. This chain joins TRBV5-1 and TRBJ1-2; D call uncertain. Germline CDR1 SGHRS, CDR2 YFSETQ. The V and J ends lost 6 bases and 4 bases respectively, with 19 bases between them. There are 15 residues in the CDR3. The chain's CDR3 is CASNISGPAVYGYTF. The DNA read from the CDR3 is TGCGCCAGCAACATTAGCGGACCCGCCGTCTATGGC.

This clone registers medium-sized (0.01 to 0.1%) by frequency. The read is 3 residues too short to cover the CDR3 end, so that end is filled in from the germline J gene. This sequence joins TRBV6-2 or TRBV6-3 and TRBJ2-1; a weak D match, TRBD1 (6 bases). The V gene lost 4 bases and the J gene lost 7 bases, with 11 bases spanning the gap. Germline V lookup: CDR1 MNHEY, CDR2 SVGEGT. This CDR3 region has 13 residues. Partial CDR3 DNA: TGTGCCAGCAGTTGGGACAATTTTAATGAG. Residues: CASSWDNFNE. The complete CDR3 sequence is CASSWDNFNEQFF.

The CDR3 DNA, read in part, is TGTGCCAGCTCACCCGGGGGGCCCCCCGAA. Translated, it gives CASSPGGPPE. The whole CDR3 region reads CASSPGGPPEAFF. The J gene is TRBJ1-1, the V gene TRBV18; a possible D gene is TRBD1 (6 bases). With the read ending 3 residues before the CDR3 end, the germline J gene is used to fill in that end. This CDR3 comprises 13 residues. The germline CDR1 and CDR2 sequences are KGHSH and LQKENI.

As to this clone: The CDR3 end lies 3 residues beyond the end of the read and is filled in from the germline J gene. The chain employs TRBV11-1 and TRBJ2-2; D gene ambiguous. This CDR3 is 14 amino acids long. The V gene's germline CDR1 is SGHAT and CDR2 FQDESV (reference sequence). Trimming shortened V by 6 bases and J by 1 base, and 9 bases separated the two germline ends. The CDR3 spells CASRLLGNTGELFF. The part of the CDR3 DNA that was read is TGTGCCAGCAGACTACTCGGGAACACCGGGGAG.

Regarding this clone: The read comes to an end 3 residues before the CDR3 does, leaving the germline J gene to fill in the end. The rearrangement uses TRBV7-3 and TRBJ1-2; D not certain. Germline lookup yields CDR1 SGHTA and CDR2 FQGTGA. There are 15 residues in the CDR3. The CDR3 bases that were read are TGTGCCAGCAGCCCAGGACTAGCGGCGTACAATGAC. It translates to CASSPGLAAYND. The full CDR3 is CASSPGLAAYNDYTF.

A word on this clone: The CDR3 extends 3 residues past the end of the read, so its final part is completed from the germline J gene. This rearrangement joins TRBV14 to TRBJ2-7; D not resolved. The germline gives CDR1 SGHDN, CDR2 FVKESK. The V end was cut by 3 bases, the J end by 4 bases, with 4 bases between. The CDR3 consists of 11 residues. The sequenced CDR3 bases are TGTGCCAGCAGCCAGCGATACGAG. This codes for CASSQRYE. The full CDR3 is CASSQRYEQYF.

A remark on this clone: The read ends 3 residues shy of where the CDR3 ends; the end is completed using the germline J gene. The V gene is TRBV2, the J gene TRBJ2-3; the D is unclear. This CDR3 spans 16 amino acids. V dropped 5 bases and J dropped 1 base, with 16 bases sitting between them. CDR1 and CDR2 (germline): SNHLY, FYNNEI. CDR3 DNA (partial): TGTGCCAGCAGTCCCTTTTGGCGACTCGGCACAGATACG. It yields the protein CASSPFWRLGTDT. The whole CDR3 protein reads CASSPFWRLGTDTQYF.

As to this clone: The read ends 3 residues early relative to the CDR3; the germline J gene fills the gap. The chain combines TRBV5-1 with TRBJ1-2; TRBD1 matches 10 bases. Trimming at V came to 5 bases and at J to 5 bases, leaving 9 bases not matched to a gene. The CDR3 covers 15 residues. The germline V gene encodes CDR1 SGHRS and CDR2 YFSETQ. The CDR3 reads CASSSRQGAQYGYTF. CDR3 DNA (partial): TGCGCCAGCAGTTCACGACAGGGGGCGCAATATGGC.

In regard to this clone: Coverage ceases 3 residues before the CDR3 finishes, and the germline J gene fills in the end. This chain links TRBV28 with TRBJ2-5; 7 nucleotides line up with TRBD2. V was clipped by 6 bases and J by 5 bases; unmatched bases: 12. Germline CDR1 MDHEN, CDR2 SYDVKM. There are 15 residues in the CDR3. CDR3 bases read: TGTGCCAGCAGCCGTGGACTAGAGGGGTACGAGACC. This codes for CASSRGLEGYET. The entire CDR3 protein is CASSRGLEGYETQYF.

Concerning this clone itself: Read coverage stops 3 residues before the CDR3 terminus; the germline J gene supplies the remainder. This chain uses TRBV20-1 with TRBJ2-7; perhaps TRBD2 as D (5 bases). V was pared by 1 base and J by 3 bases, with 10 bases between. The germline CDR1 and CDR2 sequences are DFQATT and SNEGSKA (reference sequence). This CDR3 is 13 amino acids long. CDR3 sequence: CSARGTAGYEQYF. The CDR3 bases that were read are TGCAGTGCTAGAGGGACTGCAGGCTACGAG.

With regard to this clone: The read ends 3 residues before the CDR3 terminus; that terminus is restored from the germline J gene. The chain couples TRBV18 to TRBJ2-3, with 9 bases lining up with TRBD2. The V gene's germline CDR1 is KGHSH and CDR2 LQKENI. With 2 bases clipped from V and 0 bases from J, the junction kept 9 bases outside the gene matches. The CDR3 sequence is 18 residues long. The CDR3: CASSPSGTSRLSTDTQYF. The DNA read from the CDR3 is TGTGCCAGCTCACCATCTGGGACTAGCCGCCTTAGCACAGATACG. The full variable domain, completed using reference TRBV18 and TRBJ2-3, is NAGVMQNPRHLVRRRGQEARLRCSPMKGHSHVYWYRQLPEEGLKFMVYLQKENIIDESGMPKERFSAEFPKEGPSILRIQQVVRGDSAAYFCASSPSGTSRLSTDTQYFGPGTRLTVL.

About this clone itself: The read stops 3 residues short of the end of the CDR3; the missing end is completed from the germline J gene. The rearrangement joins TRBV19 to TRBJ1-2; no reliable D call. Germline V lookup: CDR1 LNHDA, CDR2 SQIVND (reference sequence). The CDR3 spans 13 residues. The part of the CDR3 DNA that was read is TGTGCCAGTAGTATCACACCTTACAATGAC. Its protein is CASSITPYND. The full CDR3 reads CASSITPYNDYTF.

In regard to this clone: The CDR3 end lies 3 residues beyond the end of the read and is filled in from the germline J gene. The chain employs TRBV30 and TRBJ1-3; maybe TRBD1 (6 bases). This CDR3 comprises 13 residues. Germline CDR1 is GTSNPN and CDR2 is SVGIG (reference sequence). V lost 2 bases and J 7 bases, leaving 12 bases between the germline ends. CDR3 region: CAWSPTGGNTIYF. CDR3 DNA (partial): TGTGCCTGGAGTCCGACAGGTGGGAACACC.

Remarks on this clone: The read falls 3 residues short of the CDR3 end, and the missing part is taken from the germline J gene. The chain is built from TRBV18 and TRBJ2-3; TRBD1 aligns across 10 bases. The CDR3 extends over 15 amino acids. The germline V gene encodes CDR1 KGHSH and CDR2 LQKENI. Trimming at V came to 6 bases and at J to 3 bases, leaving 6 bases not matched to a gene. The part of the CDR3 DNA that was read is TGTGCCAGCTCCCACCGGGACAGGGGAACAGATACG. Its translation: CASSHRDRGTDT. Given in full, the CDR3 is CASSHRDRGTDTQYF.